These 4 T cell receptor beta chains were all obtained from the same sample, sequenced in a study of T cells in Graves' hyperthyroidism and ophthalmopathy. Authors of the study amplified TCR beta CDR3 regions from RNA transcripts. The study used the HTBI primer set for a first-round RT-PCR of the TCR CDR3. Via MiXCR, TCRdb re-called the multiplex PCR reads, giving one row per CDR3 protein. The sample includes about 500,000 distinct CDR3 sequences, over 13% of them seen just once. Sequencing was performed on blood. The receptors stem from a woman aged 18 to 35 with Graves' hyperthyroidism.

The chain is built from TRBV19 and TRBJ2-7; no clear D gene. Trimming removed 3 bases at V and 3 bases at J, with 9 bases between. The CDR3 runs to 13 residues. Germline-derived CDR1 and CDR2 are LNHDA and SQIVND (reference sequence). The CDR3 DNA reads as TGTGCCAGTAGTATTAGGGTGAGCTACGAGCAGTACGTC. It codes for CASSIRVSYEQYV.

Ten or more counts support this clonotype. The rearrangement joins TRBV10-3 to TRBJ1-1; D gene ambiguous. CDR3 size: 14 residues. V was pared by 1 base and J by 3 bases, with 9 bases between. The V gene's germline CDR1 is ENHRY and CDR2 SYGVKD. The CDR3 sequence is CAISEFSDHTEAFF. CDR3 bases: TGTGCCATCAGTGAGTTTTCTGACCACACTGAAGCTTTCTTT.

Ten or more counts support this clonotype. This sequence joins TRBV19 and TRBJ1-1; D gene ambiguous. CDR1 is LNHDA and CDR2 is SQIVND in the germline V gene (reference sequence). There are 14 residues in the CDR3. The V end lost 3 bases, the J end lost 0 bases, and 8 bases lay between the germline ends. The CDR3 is CASSMAVMNTEAFF. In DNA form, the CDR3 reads TGTGCCAGTAGTATGGCAGTAATGAACACTGAAGCTTTCTTT.

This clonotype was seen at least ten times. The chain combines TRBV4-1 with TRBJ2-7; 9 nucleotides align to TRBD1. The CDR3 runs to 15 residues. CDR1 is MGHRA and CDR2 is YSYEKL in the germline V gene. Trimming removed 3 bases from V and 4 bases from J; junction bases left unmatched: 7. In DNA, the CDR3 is TGCGCCAGCAGCCAGGGGACAGGGAACGTATACGAGCAGTACGTC. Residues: CASSQGTGNVYEQYV.